These 3 T cell receptor beta chains were all obtained from the same sample, sequenced in a study of vaccination effects on CD4 cells after COVID-19. TCRdb keeps only in-frame clones here, not all; method: immunoSEQ multiplex PCR. The repertoire has under 45,000 clones, approximately 80% of them found once; the top ten carry approximately 2.9%. Before sequencing took place, the ViraFEST assay used viral peptide pools to expand antigen-specific CD4+ T cells. When around 10 days of culture had elapsed, CD4+ T cells were isolated. None of the vaccinated had previously contracted SARS-CoV-2, and their nucleocapsid antibodies tested negative. For these receptors, no antigen is known. The sequencing used CD4+ T cells from PBMCs cultured with HCoV-NL63 spike peptides, collected before COVID-19 vaccination. The source is a human donor who received a COVID-19 vaccine.

The chain joins TRBV2 to TRBJ2-5; tentative D call: TRBD2 (5 bases). This CDR3 comprises 15 residues. Germline CDR1 is SNHLY and CDR2 is FYNNEI. Trimming left V 3 bases short and J 4 bases short, with 15 bases between. CDR3 amino acids: CASSEGVSPGETQYF. For the CDR3, the DNA is TGTGCCAGCAGTGAGGGAGTATCACCAGGAGAGACCCAGTACTTC.

J is TRBJ1-1 and V is TRBV6-5; 7 bases are shared with TRBD1. J lost 7 bases, V lost 6 bases, and 8 bases had no gene match. Germline CDR1 and CDR2: MNHEY and SVGAGI. The CDR3 has 13 residues. This CDR3 reads CASSRQGLGEAFF. The CDR3 DNA is TGTGCCAGCAGCCGACAGGGACTGGGTGAAGCTTTCTTT.

This clone has more than one count but fewer than ten. The rearrangement joins TRBV3-1 (or the pseudogene TRBV3-2) to TRBJ2-3; 7 positions match TRBD2. CDR1 and CDR2 (germline): LGHDT, YNNKEL (reference sequence). J gave up 3 bases and V 5 bases, and 8 bases lay outside the gene matches. There are 15 residues in the CDR3. CDR3 coding DNA: TGTGCCAGCAGCTCCCGGGGGGTGGGGACAGATACGCAGTATTTT. As protein: CASSSRGVGTDTQYF.